The rows below give T cell receptor beta chains drawn from one sample of a study of T cell repertoires in cytomegalovirus infection. No antigen has been assigned to these receptors. TCRdb re-called the reads with MiXCR, one entry per CDR3 protein. The table includes 250,000 to 400,000 distinct CDR3 sequences, just under 25% detected once. The sample consisted of cultured PBMCs, taken from culture after CMV antigen stimulation. Source of these receptors: a human donor in good health (CMV status not recorded). Some clones in this sample may be carry-over from other donors' samples. The CDR3 runs from the conserved cysteine through the conserved F or W. A D gene is named only where the DNA matches it firmly. Some rows mark clone size as missing; the rest say once, few, many or name a class of expanded clone.

j_call,clone_size,d_call,cdr3_length,v_call,cdr3_nt,cdr3_aa
TRBJ1-5,many,-,14,TRBV2,TGTGCCAGCAGCCAGGACAGACCTAATCAGCCCCAGCATTTT,CASSQDRPNQPQHF
TRBJ2-5,-,-,13,TRBV12-3/TRBV12-4,TGTGCCAGCGGGCAGGGGAACCAAGAGACCCAGTACTTC,CASGQGNQETQYF
TRBJ2-2,many,-,15,TRBV7-2,TGTGCCAGCAGGCGGGCTAGCAGGTGGACCGGGGAGCTGTTTTTT,CASRRASRWTGELFF
TRBJ2-1,few,TRBD2,17,TRBV7-6,TGTGCCAGCAGCCCCTGGGGGCTAGCGGGGACCTACAATGAGCAGTTCTTC,CASSPWGLAGTYNEQFF
TRBJ2-1,-,-,14,TRBV2,TGTGCCAGCGGGAATTCGGGGGCGAAATATGAGCAGTTCTTC,CASGNSGAKYEQFF
TRBJ2-7,few,TRBD1,16,TRBV19,TGTGCCAGTAGGCCCCCCCTTTCGACAGGGATGTACGAGCAGTACTTC,CASRPPLSTGMYEQYF
TRBJ1-6,few,TRBD1,13,TRBV6-2/TRBV6-3,TGTGCCGGTTACAGGGGGCGGAATTCACCCCTCCACTTT,CAGYRGRNSPLHF
TRBJ2-3,-,TRBD2,14,TRBV20-1,TGCAGTGCTAGGTTAGCGGGAAGCACAGATACGCAGTATTTT,CSARLAGSTDTQYF
TRBJ2-3,-,-,17,TRBV10-3,TGTGCCATCAGTAAACAGGGCGGCGGTTCTAGCACAGATACGCAGTATTTT,CAISKQGGGSSTDTQYF
TRBJ2-2,few,TRBD1,15,TRBV6-2/TRBV6-3,TGTGCCAGCACCCCTGGGACAGGGGGCTTCGGGGAGCTGTTTTTT,CASTPGTGGFGELFF
TRBJ2-1,many,-,15,TRBV6-1,TGTGCCAGCAGGAGGTCGGTTAGCTCCTACAATGAGCAGTTCTTC,CASRRSVSSYNEQFF
TRBJ1-4,-,-,13,TRBV18,TGTGCCAGCTCACCAGGGAGAAATGAAAAACTGTTTTTT,CASSPGRNEKLFF
TRBJ1-1,-,-,14,TRBV14,TGTGCCAGCAGCCCCCGGGCAGGGAACACTGAAGCTTTCTTT,CASSPRAGNTEAFF
TRBJ1-3,many,-,17,TRBV7-2,TGTGCCAGCAGCTTAGACCTACAGGCCACCTTTGTAAACACCATATATTTT,CASSLDLQATFVNTIYF
TRBJ2-3,-,TRBD2,16,TRBV18,TGTGCCAGCTCACCACCGGCTAGCGGGGGCCCAGATACGCAGTATTTT,CASSPPASGGPDTQYF
TRBJ2-3,many,-,13,TRBV7-8,TGTGCCAGCAGCTTGGTCGTTGGAGATACGCAGTATTTT,CASSLVVGDTQYF
TRBJ2-3,-,-,12,TRBV12-3/TRBV12-4,TGTGCCAGCAGCGGGTCCGGGGATACGCAGTATTTT,CASSGSGDTQYF
TRBJ2-1,few,-,14,TRBV11-3,TGTGCCAGCCAAGTTGGATCACTCTACAATGAGCAGTTCTTC,CASQVGSLYNEQFF
TRBJ2-3,-,-,16,TRBV7-2,TGTGCCAGCACCATCGGCGGGGCGGTGCGCACAGATACGCAGTATTTT,CASTIGGAVRTDTQYF
TRBJ2-1,many,TRBD1,13,TRBV11-3,TGTGCCAGCAGCCCAAACGGACAGGATGAGCAGTTCTTC,CASSPNGQDEQFF
TRBJ2-1,-,-,14,TRBV27,TGTGCCAGCAGTCCTCTACGGCCCTACAATGAGCAGTTCTTC,CASSPLRPYNEQFF
TRBJ2-3,many,-,15,TRBV7-2,TGTGCCAGCAGCTTTGAGCGGCGGGTCACAGATACGCAGTATTTT,CASSFERRVTDTQYF
TRBJ2-1,few,TRBD2,14,TRBV6-2/TRBV6-3,TGTGCCAGCAGAAGAACTAGCGGAGACAATGAGCAGTTCTTC,CASRRTSGDNEQFF
TRBJ1-5,-,-,15,TRBV7-8,TGTGCCAGCAGGGAGGCAGCTTATAGCAATCAGCCCCAGCATTTT,CASREAAYSNQPQHF
TRBJ2-5,many,-,13,TRBV12-5,TGTGCTAGTGATTGGATACGTCAAGAGACCCAGTACTTC,CASDWIRQETQYF
TRBJ1-2,-,-,12,TRBV29-1,TGCAGCGTTGAAGATGACAGATATGGCTACACCTTC,CSVEDDRYGYTF
TRBJ1-1,-,-,15,TRBV7-4,TGTGCCAGCAGCTTATTGAGGGGCACGAACACTGAAGCTTTCTTT,CASSLLRGTNTEAFF
TRBJ1-6,many,-,12,TRBV7-2,TGTGCCAGCAGCCTCACAGTTTCACCCCTCCACTTT,CASSLTVSPLHF
TRBJ2-1,many,TRBD1,15,TRBV7-8,TGTGCCAGCAGCGAAGGACAGGGCAGATACAATGAGCAGTTCTTC,CASSEGQGRYNEQFF
TRBJ1-5,-,TRBD1,15,TRBV7-9,TGTGCCAGCAGCTTCGGGACAGGGAAGGGTCAGCCCCAGCATTTT,CASSFGTGKGQPQHF
TRBJ2-3,many,-,14,TRBV7-2,TGTGCCAGCAGCGGTTTTAGTGTTAGGGATACGCAGTATTTT,CASSGFSVRDTQYF
TRBJ1-2,-,-,14,TRBV27,TGTGCCAGCAGTTCGTCCGGGACATCATATGGCTACACCTTC,CASSSSGTSYGYTF
TRBJ2-1,-,-,15,TRBV6-5,TGTGCCAGCAGTCACGCGCCCGACCCATACAATGAGCAGTTCTTC,CASSHAPDPYNEQFF
TRBJ1-3,many,TRBD1,16,TRBV7-7,TGTGCTAGCAGCGCCGGGACAGGAAGCTCTGGAAACACCATATATTTT,CASSAGTGSSGNTIYF
TRBJ1-2,few,-,15,TRBV11-2,TGTGCCAGCAACCCAAACAAGGGGCCGGCCTATGGCTACACCTTC,CASNPNKGPAYGYTF
TRBJ1-2,-,-,15,TRBV7-9,TGTGCCAGCAGCTCGCATGGGGGCCGCGACTATGGCTACACCTTC,CASSSHGGRDYGYTF
TRBJ2-7,-,-,12,TRBV27,TGTGCCAGCAGTTTCGGGGTTGGGGAGCAGTACTTC,CASSFGVGEQYF
TRBJ1-3,many,-,15,TRBV7-2,TGTGCCAGCAGCTTAGGGACGGTCTCTGGAAACACCATATATTTT,CASSLGTVSGNTIYF
TRBJ2-2,-,TRBD2,16,TRBV7-8,TGTGCCAGCAGCCAACCACTAGCGACGAACACCGGGGAGCTGTTTTTT,CASSQPLATNTGELFF
TRBJ2-3,-,-,14,TRBV11-3,TGTGCCAGCAGCTTTCGGACTAACACAGATACGCAGTATTTT,CASSFRTNTDTQYF
TRBJ1-2,-,-,13,TRBV25-1,TGTGCCAGCATGGGGGTAGAAGGCTATGGCTACACCTTC,CASMGVEGYGYTF
TRBJ1-6,-,-,13,TRBV12-3/TRBV12-4,TGTGCCAGCAAGGAGGGGGGGAATTCACCCCTCCACTTT,CASKEGGNSPLHF
TRBJ1-4,-,-,13,TRBV7-9,TGTGCCAGCAGCTCCCACAACACGGTTCAACTGTTTTTT,CASSSHNTVQLFF
TRBJ2-7,-,-,12,TRBV7-6,TGTGCCAGCAGCTTAAAAGGGGATGAGCAGTACTTC,CASSLKGDEQYF
TRBJ2-7,few,-,11,TRBV28,TGTGCCAGCAGTTTTTATAACGAGCAGTACTTC,CASSFYNEQYF
TRBJ2-6,few,-,15,TRBV29-1,TGCAGCGTCCGACAGGCGGGCTCTGGGGCCAACGTCCTGACTTTC,CSVRQAGSGANVLTF
TRBJ2-1,-,-,15,TRBV24-1,TGTGCCACCAGTGATTTTGTCGGGAGAGTCCATGAGCAGTTCTTC,CATSDFVGRVHEQFF
TRBJ2-1,many,TRBD2,13,TRBV29-1,TGCAGCGCCAAGGGACTAGCGGGAGATGAGCAGTTCTTC,CSAKGLAGDEQFF
TRBJ2-2,-,TRBD1,15,TRBV4-1,TGCGCCAGCAGCCTTGCGGGACAGGGGACCGGGGAGCTGTTTTTT,CASSLAGQGTGELFF
TRBJ1-5,many,TRBD1,16,TRBV7-2,TGTGCCAGCAGCCCTCAGGGGGCTTGGGGGAATCAGCCCCAGCATTTT,CASSPQGAWGNQPQHF
TRBJ1-1,-,-,14,TRBV12-3/TRBV12-4,TGTGCCAGCAACCCAGTGGGGGGGAACACTGAAGCTTTCTTT,CASNPVGGNTEAFF
TRBJ1-4,-,-,15,TRBV15,TGTGCCACCAGCAGAGATCATGTAAGGGGTGAAAAACTGTTTTTT,CATSRDHVRGEKLFF
TRBJ2-5,many,TRBD1,15,TRBV7-9,TGTGCCAGCGGCAAACAGGGGTTGGGGCAAGAGACCCAGTACTTC,CASGKQGLGQETQYF